This TCR beta chain was captured in a study of cytomegalovirus exposure and HLA in healthy donors. Study conclusions and caveats: Overall, approximately 150 TCR beta chains were annotated as cytomegalovirus-associated.

The protocol was immunoSEQ multiplex PCR, while the TCRdb copy is restricted to in-frame clones and leaves out a portion. The sample has under 250,000 clones, under 95% seen once; the top ten hold about 1%. V lost 0 bases and J lost 7, with 15 bases in between. Germline V lookup: CDR1 SGHAT, CDR2 FQNNGV. The CDR3 contains 15 residues. Concerning this clone: Antigen: not known.

The TCR sequence derives from a woman under 30 in good health and CMV-seronegative. The genes are TRBV11-2 and TRBJ2-5; possibly TRBD1 for D (6 bases). The sequenced sample was PBMCs. The CDR3 loop is CASSLDLVRGGTQYF. As DNA, the CDR3 is TGTGCCAGCAGCTTAGATTTAGTCAGGGGCGGGACCCAGTACTTC.